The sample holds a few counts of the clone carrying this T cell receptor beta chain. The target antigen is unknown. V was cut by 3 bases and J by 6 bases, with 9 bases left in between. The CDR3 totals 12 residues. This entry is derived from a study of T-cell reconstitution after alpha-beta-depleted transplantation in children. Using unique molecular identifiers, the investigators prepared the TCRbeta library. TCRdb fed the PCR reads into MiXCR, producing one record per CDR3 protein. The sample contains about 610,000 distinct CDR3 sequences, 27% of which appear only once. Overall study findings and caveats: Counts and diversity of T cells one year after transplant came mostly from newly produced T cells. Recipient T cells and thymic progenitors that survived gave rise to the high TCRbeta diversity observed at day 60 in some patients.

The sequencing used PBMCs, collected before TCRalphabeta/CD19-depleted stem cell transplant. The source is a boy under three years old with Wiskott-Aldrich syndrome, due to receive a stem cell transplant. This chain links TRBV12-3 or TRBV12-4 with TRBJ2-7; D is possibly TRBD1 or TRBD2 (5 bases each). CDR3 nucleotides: TGTGCCAGCAGTTTGATGGGACGCGAGCAGTACTTC. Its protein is CASSLMGREQYF.